In its sample, the clone carrying this T cell receptor beta chain was seen many times. This record comes from a study of read filtering for tumor transcriptome and immune sequencing. Study in general: Patients were 17 male and 11 to 15 female, mean age about 65 years, range 47 to 80.

From roughly 390 ng of RNA, a library with molecular barcoded alpha/delta and beta/gamma adaptors was made. TCRdb re-called the reads through MiXCR, storing one row per CDR3 protein. The sample includes about 5,800 distinct CDR3 sequences, roughly 20% of them seen just once. The CDR3 totals 16 residues. V gave up 1 base and J gave up 5 bases; unmatched junction bases: 7. Germline CDR1 is KGHDR and CDR2 is SFDVKD. The sequence derives from a donor aged 40 or over with multiple myeloma. Material: a population of CD138-negative cells sorted from bone marrow. This chain joins TRBV24-1 and TRBJ2-1, with 7 bases identical to TRBD2. The CDR3 nucleotides are TGTGCCACCAGTGATTTTAGCAGGGAGGGCCACAATGAGCAGTTCTTC. Protein sequence: CATSDFSREGHNEQFF.